These T cell receptor beta chains were read from a single sample in a study of vaccination and CD4 T cells after COVID-19. These receptors have no identified antigens. Each CDR3 protein is one row after TCRdb ran MiXCR on the PCR reads. The sample includes roughly 2,700 distinct CDR3 sequences, 18% of them seen just once. Sequencing was carried out using CD4+ T cells from blood, cultured in vitro. All receptors derive from a human donor in good health. The CDR3 runs from the conserved cysteine through the conserved F or W. Each record gives: CDR3 protein, CDR3 DNA, J gene, clone size, D gene, V gene. The D gene is left open where the match is weak. Size is stated for part of the rows, as once, few or many counts, or as a class when the clone is expanded.

CDR3 protein: CSVAGTDYEQYF
CDR3 DNA: TGCAGCGTAGCCGGGACCGACTACGAGCAGTACTTC
J gene: TRBJ2-7
clone size: -
D gene: -
V gene: TRBV29-1

CDR3 protein: CASSPNGGWGGYTF
CDR3 DNA: TGCGCCAGCAGCCCCAACGGGGGATGGGGGGGCTACACCTTC
J gene: TRBJ1-2
clone size: few
D gene: -
V gene: TRBV4-1

CDR3 protein: CASSQIAGSQETQYF
CDR3 DNA: TGTGCCAGCAGCCAAATAGCGGGGAGCCAAGAGACCCAGTACTTC
J gene: TRBJ2-5
clone size: few
D gene: TRBD2
V gene: TRBV14

CDR3 protein: CASTLSGQLINGAYEQYF
CDR3 DNA: TGTGCCAGCACCCTTAGTGGACAGCTAATCAACGGGGCCTACGAGCAGTACTTC
J gene: TRBJ2-7
clone size: few
D gene: -
V gene: TRBV12-3/TRBV12-4

CDR3 protein: CSAQGGAGNSPLHF
CDR3 DNA: TGCAGTGCCCAGGGGGGGGCAGGTAATTCACCCCTCCACTTT
J gene: TRBJ1-6
clone size: medium-sized
D gene: TRBD1
V gene: TRBV20-1

CDR3 protein: CATSRGANTQYF
CDR3 DNA: TGTGCCACCAGCAGAGGAGCGAATACGCAGTATTTT
J gene: TRBJ2-3
clone size: few
D gene: -
V gene: TRBV15

CDR3 protein: CASSLLGLAGGNEQFF
CDR3 DNA: TGTGCCAGCAGTTTGTTGGGACTAGCGGGAGGGAATGAGCAGTTCTTC
J gene: TRBJ2-1
clone size: -
D gene: TRBD2
V gene: TRBV27

CDR3 protein: CAWKGDQPTFF
CDR3 DNA: TGTGCCTGGAAGGGTGACCAACCAACTTTCTTT
J gene: TRBJ1-1
clone size: -
D gene: -
V gene: TRBV30

CDR3 protein: CAWSETGILNYGYTF
CDR3 DNA: TGTGCCTGGAGTGAAACGGGAATCTTGAACTATGGCTACACCTTC
J gene: TRBJ1-2
clone size: few
D gene: -
V gene: TRBV30

CDR3 protein: CASSPPGLLYEQYF
CDR3 DNA: TGTGCCAGCTCACCACCGGGGCTCCTCTACGAGCAGTACTTC
J gene: TRBJ2-7
clone size: -
D gene: -
V gene: TRBV18

CDR3 protein: CASSYRQGATEAFF
CDR3 DNA: TGTGCCAGCAGTTACCGACAGGGGGCCACTGAAGCTTTCTTT
J gene: TRBJ1-1
clone size: medium-sized
D gene: TRBD1
V gene: TRBV6-5

CDR3 protein: CASSQDSGGFYNEQFF
CDR3 DNA: TGCGCCAGCAGCCAAGATTCGGGGGGGTTCTACAATGAGCAGTTCTTC
J gene: TRBJ2-1
clone size: -
D gene: TRBD2
V gene: TRBV4-3

CDR3 protein: CASSLSVSLQGQGAFF
CDR3 DNA: TGTGCCAGCAGCTTATCGGTCAGTCTTCAGGGGCAGGGAGCTTTCTTT
J gene: TRBJ1-1
clone size: once
D gene: -
V gene: TRBV11-2

CDR3 protein: CASSLEATGSTREQYF
CDR3 DNA: TGTGCCAGCAGCTTAGAGGCAACAGGAAGTACGAGGGAGCAGTACTTC
J gene: TRBJ2-7
clone size: -
D gene: -
V gene: TRBV11-3

CDR3 protein: CSVGSREGGEEQFF
CDR3 DNA: TGCAGTGTCGGGTCGCGGGAGGGCGGAGAGGAGCAGTTCTTC
J gene: TRBJ2-1
clone size: few
D gene: TRBD2
V gene: TRBV20-1

CDR3 protein: CAWSQEDYGYTF
CDR3 DNA: TGTGCCTGGAGCCAGGAGGACTATGGCTACACCTTC
J gene: TRBJ1-2
clone size: few
D gene: -
V gene: TRBV30

CDR3 protein: CSVEPSLETQYF
CDR3 DNA: TGCAGCGTTGAGCCCAGTCTTGAGACCCAGTACTTC
J gene: TRBJ2-5
clone size: -
D gene: -
V gene: TRBV29-1

CDR3 protein: CASSAGPAGELFF
CDR3 DNA: TGTGCCAGCAGCGCGGGGCCCGCCGGGGAGCTGTTTTTT
J gene: TRBJ2-2
clone size: medium-sized
D gene: -
V gene: TRBV7-3

CDR3 protein: CASTVRSQNTEAFF
CDR3 DNA: TGTGCCAGCACAGTCAGGTCTCAGAACACTGAAGCTTTCTTT
J gene: TRBJ1-1
clone size: -
D gene: -
V gene: TRBV2

CDR3 protein: CASSPLGGGYNEQFF
CDR3 DNA: TGTGCCAGCAGCCCCTTGGGAGGTGGATACAATGAGCAGTTCTTC
J gene: TRBJ2-1
clone size: -
D gene: -
V gene: TRBV7-3

CDR3 protein: CASSLGAEAFF
CDR3 DNA: TGCGCCAGCAGCCTCGGCGCTGAAGCTTTCTTT
J gene: TRBJ1-1
clone size: few
D gene: -
V gene: TRBV4-1

CDR3 protein: CARSGQIYNSPLHF
CDR3 DNA: TGTGCCAGATCGGGACAGATCTATAATTCACCCCTCCACTTT
J gene: TRBJ1-6
clone size: few
D gene: TRBD1
V gene: TRBV2

CDR3 protein: CASSLRGVEKLFF
CDR3 DNA: TGTGCCAGCAGCTTAAGAGGGGTTGAAAAACTGTTTTTT
J gene: TRBJ1-4
clone size: -
D gene: -
V gene: TRBV7-2

CDR3 protein: CASRAGQPNEKLFF
CDR3 DNA: TGTGCCAGCAGAGCGGGACAGCCTAATGAAAAACTGTTTTTT
J gene: TRBJ1-4
clone size: few
D gene: TRBD1
V gene: TRBV6-1